This T cell receptor beta chain was recovered during a study of T cell clonality in common variable immunodeficiency. A word on this clone: As yet, its antigen is unknown. The CDR3 goes on 3 residues after the read ends, and that part is filled in from the germline J gene.

Trimming removed 5 bases from V and 3 bases from J; junction bases left unmatched: 4. Germline V gives CDR1 SNHLY, CDR2 FYNNEI. The CDR3 consists of 14 residues. All CVID subjects were on immunoglobulin replacement for at least one year. Blood samples were heparinized, roughly 4.5 to 8.5 ml per donor. Profiled with immunoSEQ multiplex PCR; TCRdb holds only in-frame clones, not every one. The record shows over 30,000 clones for this sample, with no singletons present. Notes on the study in general: Shared TCRbeta clones were fewer between CVID subjects than controls. Fewer deletions and N-nucleotide insertions were reportedly seen in common variable immunodeficiency TCR beta sequences.

This TCR was sampled from a human donor with common variable immunodeficiency. The sample taken for sequencing was peripheral blood mononuclear cells. The V and J genes are TRBV2 and TRBJ2-3; 8 bases map to TRBD2. The CDR3 bases that were read are TGTGCCAGCAGTTTAGCGGGGCGAACAGATACG. Protein: CASSLAGRTDT. The CDR3 reads in full as CASSLAGRTDTQYF.